The 14 T cell receptor beta chains in this list originate from one sample, sequenced in a study of T cells in Graves' hyperthyroidism and ophthalmopathy. RNA transcripts provided the source from which TCR beta CDR3 regions were amplified. When the TCR CDR3 underwent first-round RT-PCR, the HTBI primer set was used. TCRdb processed the multiplex PCR reads anew with MiXCR; each CDR3 protein has one entry. In the table there are almost 600,000 distinct CDR3 sequences, about 43% of which are singletons. Sequenced: peripheral blood or thyroid tissue (not recorded which). These receptors came from a woman between 18 and 30 years old with Graves' hyperthyroidism.

In the case of this clonotype: This may be a read error: a much more frequent sequence differs by one nucleotide. The rearrangement uses TRBV7-8 and TRBJ2-2, with 14 bases fitting TRBD2. The CDR3 runs 18 residues. Germline CDR1 and CDR2: SGHVS and FQNEAQ. As DNA, the CDR3 is TGTGCCGGCAGCTTAATCGGGGGACTAGCGGGAGCCACCGGGGAGCTGTTTTTT. Its protein is CAGSLIGGLAGATGELFF.

V usage is TRBV2 and J usage is TRBJ1-2; 8 bases are a match to TRBD1. Trimming removed 9 bases from V and 3 bases from J; junction bases left unmatched: 6. The CDR3 runs to 13 residues. The V gene's germline CDR1 is SNHLY and CDR2 FYNNEI. Here the CDR3 DNA reads TGTGCCAGTGAGACAGGGGATGACTATGGCTACACCTTC. Translation: CASETGDDYGYTF. Full variable domain (missing parts from reference TRBV2 and TRBJ1-2): EPEVTQTPSHQVTQMGQEVILRCVPISNHLYFYWYRQILGQKVEFLVSFYNNEISEKSEIFDDQFSVERPDGSNFTLKIRSTKLEDSAMYFCASETGDDYGYTFGSGTRLTVV.

A remark on this clonotype: The final CDR3 position lacks the conserved phenylalanine or tryptophan, pointing to a likely read error. J is TRBJ2-2 and V is TRBV4-3; 8 bases agree with TRBD2. The CDR3 loop spans 17 amino acids. With 5 bases clipped from V and 1 base from J, the junction kept 9 bases outside the gene matches. Germline loops: CDR1 LGHNA, CDR2 YSLEER. CDR3 DNA sequence: TGCGCCAGCAGCACCGACCTAGCGGGCCTGAACACCGGGGAGCTGTTTTCT. The encoded protein is CASSTDLAGLNTGELFS.

This sequence joins TRBV28 and TRBJ2-5; 9 bases match TRBD2. Losses at the gene ends were 5 bases for V and 2 bases for J; bases not matched to a gene: 12. The germline CDR1 and CDR2 sequences are MDHEN and SYDVKM. The CDR3 runs to 17 residues. Here the CDR3 DNA reads TGTGCCAGCAGTCCCCCCGGTTTAGCGGGGGATCAAGAGACCCAGTACTTC. Its protein product is CASSPPGLAGDQETQYF.

V gene TRBV20-1 combines with J gene TRBJ2-7; 13 positions agree with TRBD2. CDR3 length: 16 amino acids. Germline V gene data show CDR1 as DFQATT and CDR2 as SNEGSKA (reference sequence). After removal of 1 base from V and 0 bases from J, the junction contained 3 bases not matched to a gene. The CDR3 sequence: CSARGGTSGISYEQYF. CDR3 DNA: TGCAGTGCTAGAGGGGGGACTAGCGGGATCTCCTACGAGCAGTACTTC.

The chain joins TRBV6-4 to TRBJ2-2, with 9 nucleotides matching TRBD1. The CDR3 length is 14 residues. Losses at the gene ends were 5 bases for V and 3 bases for J; bases not matched to a gene: 1. The germline V gene encodes CDR1 MRHNA and CDR2 SNTAGT. CDR3 nucleotides: TGTGCCAGCAGTACAGGGGGCGACACCGGGGAGCTGTTTTTT. Its translation is CASSTGGDTGELFF.

This clonotype showed up just once. An end of the junction differs from the germline gene, which may be a read error. The chain carries TRBV10-3 and TRBJ2-7; tentative D call: TRBD1 (6 bases). CDR3 length equals 14 residues. Germline CDR1 is ENHRY and CDR2 is SYGVKD. The CDR3 nucleotides read TGTGCCATCAGTACTCCGACAGGTTCCTCCGAGCAGTACTTC. Residues: CAISTPTGSSEQYF.

The rearrangement uses TRBV30 and TRBJ1-5; no clear D gene. Between the trimmed V and J ends, which lost 2 bases and 7 bases, there was a span of 12 bases. The CDR3 runs to 13 residues. The germline V gene encodes CDR1 GTSNPN and CDR2 SVGIG (reference sequence). The DNA of the CDR3 is TGTGCCTGGAGTATTAGGGAGCGCCAGCCCCAGCATTTT. Encoded protein: CAWSIRERQPQHF.

The chain uses TRBV20-1 and TRBJ1-5; unclear D gene. Germline CDR1 and CDR2: DFQATT and SNEGSKA (reference sequence). The CDR3 spans 13 residues. Trimming left V 4 bases short and J 2 bases short, with 9 bases between. The CDR3 here is CSAKGRGNQPQHF. The CDR3 coding sequence is TGCAGTGCTAAAGGGAGGGGCAATCAGCCCCAGCATTTT.

This clonotype was observed at least ten times. The gene calls are TRBV20-1 and TRBJ1-4; tentative D call: TRBD1 (6 bases). Looked up from germline, CDR1 is DFQATT and CDR2 is SNEGSKA (reference sequence). The CDR3 sequence is 14 residues long. Trimming removed 3 bases from V and 7 bases from J, with 15 bases in between. This CDR3 is CSASETGWSEKLFF. As DNA, the CDR3 is TGCAGTGCTAGTGAGACAGGCTGGAGTGAAAAACTGTTTTTT.

At least ten counts were recorded for this clonotype. The V call is TRBV20-1, the J call TRBJ2-7, with TRBD2 identical over 9 bases. The V segment lost 0 bases and the J segment 2 bases; nucleotides outside the gene matches: 5. CDR3 length: 15 residues. Looked up from germline, CDR1 is DFQATT and CDR2 is SNEGSKA (reference sequence). The CDR3 loop reads CSARDISGSTYEQYF. DNA of the CDR3: TGCAGTGCTAGAGATATTAGCGGGAGCACCTACGAGCAGTACTTC.

This CDR3 is CASSSTGTLSYEQYF. Here the CDR3 DNA reads TGCGCCAGCAGCTCCACTGGGACTCTCTCCTACGAGCAGTACTTC. This chain joins TRBV5-1 and TRBJ2-7; D perhaps matches TRBD2 (6 bases). The V gene's germline CDR1 is SGHRS and CDR2 YFSETQ. The length of the CDR3 is 15 residues. Between the trimmed V and J ends, which lost 3 bases and 0 bases, there was a span of 13 bases.

In this sample, this clonotype turned up many times. This chain uses TRBV6-5 with TRBJ1-6; D not resolved. The CDR3 is 15 residues long. Germline CDR1 is MNHEY and CDR2 is SVGAGI. The V and J ends lost 7 bases and 2 bases respectively, with 12 bases between them. Written as DNA, the CDR3 is TGTGCCAGCACCTCTACGAGACCCTATAATTCACCCCTCCACTTT. Encoded protein: CASTSTRPYNSPLHF.

This chain uses TRBV7-8 with TRBJ2-7; 10 positions agree with TRBD2. CDR1 SGHVS and CDR2 FQNEAQ come from the germline V gene. V gave up 5 bases and J gave up 7 bases; unmatched junction bases: 14. This CDR3 region has 16 residues. The CDR3 DNA follows: TGTGCCAGCAGCCTAAACGGGCTAGCGGGAGTCGGGGAGCAGTACTTC. Amino acids: CASSLNGLAGVGEQYF.